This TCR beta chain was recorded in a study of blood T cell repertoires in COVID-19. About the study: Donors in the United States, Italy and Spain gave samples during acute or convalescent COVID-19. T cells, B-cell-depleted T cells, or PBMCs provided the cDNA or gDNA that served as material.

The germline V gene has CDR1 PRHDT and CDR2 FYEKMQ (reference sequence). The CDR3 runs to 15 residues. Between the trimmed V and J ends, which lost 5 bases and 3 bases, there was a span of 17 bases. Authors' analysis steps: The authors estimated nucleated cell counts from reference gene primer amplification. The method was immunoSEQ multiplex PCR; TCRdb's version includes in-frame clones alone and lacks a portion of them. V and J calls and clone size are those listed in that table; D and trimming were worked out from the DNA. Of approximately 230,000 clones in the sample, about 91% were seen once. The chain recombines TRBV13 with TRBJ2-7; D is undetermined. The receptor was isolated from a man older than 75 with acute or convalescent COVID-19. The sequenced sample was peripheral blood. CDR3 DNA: TGTGCCAGCAGCCCGAGCCGAATAGCTAACTACGAGCAGTACTTC. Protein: CASSPSRIANYEQYF.